This T cell receptor (beta chain) was sequenced in a study of T cells in women clearing cervical HPV infection. For the study at large: Case blood was drawn when the lesion was first found; control blood after infection became undetectable. HLA type could not be excluded as a confounder.

The study's findings and limits: Cases carried less TRBV6-7 than controls: approximately 0.1% versus 0.16%.

On this clone itself: What it binds is unknown. The read ends 3 residues shy of where the CDR3 ends; the end is completed using the germline J gene.

CDR3 size: 17 residues. The J segment lost 0 bases and the V segment lost 5 bases, leaving 10 bases of the junction unmatched. The protocol was immunoSEQ multiplex PCR, while the TCRdb copy is restricted to in-frame clones and leaves out a portion. Recorded here are over 25,000 clones; the top ten clones represent 22%. Sequences were obtained from blood buffy coat. This clonotype originated in a woman between 18 and 69 years old with a cervical HPV16 infection that either progressed to CIN3+ or cleared (not recorded which). The chain joins TRBV23-1 to TRBJ1-1, with 9 bases identical to TRBD1. TRBV23-1 is sorted into the ORF group, with uncertain function. CDR3 sequence: CASSKGTGRYMNTEAFF. Partial CDR3 DNA: TGCGCCAGCAGTAAAGGGACAGGGAGGTACATGAACACTGAA.